Listed here is a single T cell receptor beta chain. This entry is derived from a study of T cell changes during pregnancy in multiple sclerosis. CDR3 length: 16 residues. V shed 0 bases, J shed 6 bases, and the junction held 11 bases outside the gene matches. From germline, CDR1 is SGDLS and CDR2 YYNGEE. Using immunoSEQ multiplex PCR, the repertoire was profiled, and TCRdb retains in-frame clones only, with some absent. The table has about 75,000 clones, approximately 93% seen once. The receptor was derived from a female donor with multiple sclerosis, enrolled in a pregnancy study. V is TRBV9 and J is TRBJ2-7; 8 bases match TRBD2. Sequencing was performed on CD4+ T cells from peripheral blood mononuclear cells, taken after pregnancy. The CDR3 nucleotides read TGTGCCAGCAGCGTAGCGGTCGGGGGGGGTGAAGCCGAGCAGTACTTC. Protein sequence: CASSVAVGGGEAEQYF.